The present entry profiles one T cell receptor beta chain with its context. Antigen unknown. A much bigger clone sits one base away, suggesting this may be a read error. The conserved closing phenylalanine or tryptophan is absent in this CDR3, likely reflecting a read error. The sample originates from a study of early T cells in non-severe SARS-CoV-2 infection. Study information: Unsorted whole blood bulk RNA was sequenced, with unpaired chains. Findings and limits, study-wide: Reliance on VDJdb matching favored anti-spike CD8 responses; private and CD4 specificities were missed.

Individual cDNA molecules received unique molecular identifiers. TCRdb reprocessed the 5' RACE reads via MiXCR and lists one record per CDR3 protein. This table has about 48,000 distinct CDR3 sequences, around 6.4% appearing once. The CDR3 consists of 14 residues. Trimming shortened V by 1 base and J by 2 bases, and 9 bases separated the two germline ends. The chain has TRBV12-3 or TRBV12-4 and TRBJ2-7; D uncertain. The TCR comes from an adult who was a healthcare worker with PCR-confirmed SARS-CoV-2 infection or an uninfected control (not recorded which). Sequenced material: whole blood, taken at baseline. The CDR3 sequence: CASSLGLLTYEQYS. CDR3 in DNA: TGTGCCAGCAGTTTAGGGCTCCTCACCTACGAGCAGTACTCC.